This T cell receptor (beta chain) emerged from a study of blood T cell repertoires in COVID-19. TCRdb's table, derived via immunoSEQ multiplex PCR, lists solely in-frame clones and lacks some. The table has about 150,000 clones, roughly 88% seen once. This CDR3 spans 14 amino acids. V shed 2 bases and J shed 7 bases, with 12 bases lying between them. Per germline, CDR1 MNHEY and CDR2 SVGAGI. The sequenced sample consisted of peripheral blood. This receptor was taken from a man aged 55 to 69 with COVID-19, enrolled during active disease. The chain couples TRBV6-5 to TRBJ2-1; maybe TRBD2 (5 bases). The CDR3 DNA sequence: TGTGCCAGCAGTTACGACCGAGGGTCAAATGAGCAGTTCTTC. Its protein is CASSYDRGSNEQFF.